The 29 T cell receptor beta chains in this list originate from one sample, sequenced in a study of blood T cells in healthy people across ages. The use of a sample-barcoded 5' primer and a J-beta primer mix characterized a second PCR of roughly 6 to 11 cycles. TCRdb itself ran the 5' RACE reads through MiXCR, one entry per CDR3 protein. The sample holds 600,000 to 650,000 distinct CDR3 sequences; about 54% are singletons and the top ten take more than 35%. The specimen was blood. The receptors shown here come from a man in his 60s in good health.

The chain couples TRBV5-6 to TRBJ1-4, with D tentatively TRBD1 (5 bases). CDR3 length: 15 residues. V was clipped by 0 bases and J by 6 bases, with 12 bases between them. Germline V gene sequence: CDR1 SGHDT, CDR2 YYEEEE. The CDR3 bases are TGTGCCAGCAGCTTGGGGGGACGGAAAGATGAAAAACTGTTTTTT. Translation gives CASSLGGRKDEKLFF.

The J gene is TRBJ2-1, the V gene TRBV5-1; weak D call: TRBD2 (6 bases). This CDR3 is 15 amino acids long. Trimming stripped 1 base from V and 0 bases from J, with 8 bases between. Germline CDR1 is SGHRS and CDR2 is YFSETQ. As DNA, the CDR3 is TGCGCCAGCAGCTTGTCGGGACTCTCCTACAATGAGCAGTTCTTC. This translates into CASSLSGLSYNEQFF.

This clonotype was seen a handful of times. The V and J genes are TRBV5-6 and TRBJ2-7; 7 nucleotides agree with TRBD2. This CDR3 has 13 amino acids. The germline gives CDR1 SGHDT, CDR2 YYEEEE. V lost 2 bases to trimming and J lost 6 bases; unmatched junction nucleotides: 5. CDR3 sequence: CASSFELASEQYF. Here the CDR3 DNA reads TGTGCCAGCAGCTTCGAACTAGCGTCCGAGCAGTACTTC.

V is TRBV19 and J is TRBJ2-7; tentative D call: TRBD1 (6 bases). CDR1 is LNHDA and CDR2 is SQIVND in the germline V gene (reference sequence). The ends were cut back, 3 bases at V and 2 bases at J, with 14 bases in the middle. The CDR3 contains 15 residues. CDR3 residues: CASSIAARGPYEQYF. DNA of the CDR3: TGTGCCAGTAGTATTGCCGCCAGGGGACCCTACGAGCAGTACTTC. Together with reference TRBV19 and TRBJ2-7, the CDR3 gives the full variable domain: DGGITQSPKYLFRKEGQNVTLSCEQNLNHDAMYWYRQDPGQGLRLIYYSQIVNDFQKGDIAEGYSVSREKKESFPLTVTSAQKNPTAFYLCASSIAARGPYEQYFGPGTRLTVT.

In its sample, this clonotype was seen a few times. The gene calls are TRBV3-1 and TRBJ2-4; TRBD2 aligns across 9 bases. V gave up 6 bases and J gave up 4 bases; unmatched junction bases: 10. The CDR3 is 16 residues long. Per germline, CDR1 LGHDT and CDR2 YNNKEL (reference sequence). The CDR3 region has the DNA TGTGCCAGCAGTCGCATGGTAGCGGGGGAAAAAAACATTCAGTACTTC. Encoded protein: CASSRMVAGEKNIQYF.

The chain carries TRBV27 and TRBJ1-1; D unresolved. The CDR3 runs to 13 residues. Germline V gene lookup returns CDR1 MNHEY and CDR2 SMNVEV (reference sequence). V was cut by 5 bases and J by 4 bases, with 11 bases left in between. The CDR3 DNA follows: TGTGCCAGCAGTGATCACCCAGGCACTGAAGCTTTCTTT. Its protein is CASSDHPGTEAFF.

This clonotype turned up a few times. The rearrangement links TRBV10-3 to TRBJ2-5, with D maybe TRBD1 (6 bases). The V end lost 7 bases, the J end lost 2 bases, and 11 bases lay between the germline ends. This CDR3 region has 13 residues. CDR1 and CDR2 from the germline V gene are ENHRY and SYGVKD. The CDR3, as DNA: TGTGCCATCAAGGACAGTGGACAAGAGACCCAGTACTTC. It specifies CAIKDSGQETQYF.

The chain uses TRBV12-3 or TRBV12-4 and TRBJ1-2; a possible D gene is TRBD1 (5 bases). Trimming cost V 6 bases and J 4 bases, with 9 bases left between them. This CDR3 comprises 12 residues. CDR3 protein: CASSSRVYGYTF. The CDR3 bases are TGTGCCAGCAGCTCCAGGGTCTATGGCTACACCTTC.

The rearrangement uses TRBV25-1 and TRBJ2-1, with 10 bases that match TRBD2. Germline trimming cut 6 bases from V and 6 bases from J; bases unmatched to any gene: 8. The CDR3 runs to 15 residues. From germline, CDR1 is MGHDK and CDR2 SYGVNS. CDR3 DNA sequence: TGTGCCAGCAGGTCGCTTACTAGCGGGGTCAATGAGCAGTTCTTC. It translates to CASRSLTSGVNEQFF.

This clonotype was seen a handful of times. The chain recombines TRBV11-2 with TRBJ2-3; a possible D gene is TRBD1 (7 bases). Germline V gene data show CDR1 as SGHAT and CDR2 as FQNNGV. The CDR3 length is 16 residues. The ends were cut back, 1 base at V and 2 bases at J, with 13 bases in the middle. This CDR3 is CASSLGLGTDTDTQYF. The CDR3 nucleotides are TGTGCCAGCAGCTTAGGACTAGGGACAGACACAGATACGCAGTATTTT.

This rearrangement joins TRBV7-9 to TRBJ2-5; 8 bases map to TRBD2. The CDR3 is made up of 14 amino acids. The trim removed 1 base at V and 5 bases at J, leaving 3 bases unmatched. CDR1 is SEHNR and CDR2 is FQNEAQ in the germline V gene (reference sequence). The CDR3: CASSLVAGMETQYF. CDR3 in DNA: TGTGCCAGCAGCTTAGTAGCGGGGATGGAGACCCAGTACTTC.

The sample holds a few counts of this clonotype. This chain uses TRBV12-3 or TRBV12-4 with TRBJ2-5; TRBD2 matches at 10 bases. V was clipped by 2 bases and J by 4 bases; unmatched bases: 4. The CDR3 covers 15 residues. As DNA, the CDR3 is TGTGCCAGCAGTTTAAAGGCTAGCGGGGGAGAGACCCAGTACTTC. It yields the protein CASSLKASGGETQYF.

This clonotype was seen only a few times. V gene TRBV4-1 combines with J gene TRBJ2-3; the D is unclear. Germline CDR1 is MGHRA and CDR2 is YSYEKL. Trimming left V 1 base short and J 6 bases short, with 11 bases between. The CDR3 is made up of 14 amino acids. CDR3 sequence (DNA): TGCGCCAGCAGCCAAGTCAGAACGGTGGATACGCAGTATTTT. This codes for CASSQVRTVDTQYF.

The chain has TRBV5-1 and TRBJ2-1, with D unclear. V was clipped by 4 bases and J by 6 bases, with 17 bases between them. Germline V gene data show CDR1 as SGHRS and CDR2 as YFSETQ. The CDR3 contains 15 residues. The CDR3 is CASSPAPSRPNEQFF. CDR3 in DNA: TGCGCCAGCAGCCCCGCTCCCTCGCGACCCAATGAGCAGTTCTTC.

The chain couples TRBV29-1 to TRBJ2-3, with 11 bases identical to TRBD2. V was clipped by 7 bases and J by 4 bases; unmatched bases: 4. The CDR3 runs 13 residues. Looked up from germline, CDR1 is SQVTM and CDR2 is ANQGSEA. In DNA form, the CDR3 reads TGCAGCGGGGGACTAGCGGCAGCAGATACGCAGTATTTT. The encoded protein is CSGGLAAADTQYF.

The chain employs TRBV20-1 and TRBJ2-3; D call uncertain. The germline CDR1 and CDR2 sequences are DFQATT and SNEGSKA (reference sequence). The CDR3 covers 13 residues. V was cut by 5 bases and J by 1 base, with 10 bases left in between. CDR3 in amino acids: CSALLSRTDTQYF. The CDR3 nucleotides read TGCAGTGCTTTGCTTTCTCGCACAGATACGCAGTATTTT.

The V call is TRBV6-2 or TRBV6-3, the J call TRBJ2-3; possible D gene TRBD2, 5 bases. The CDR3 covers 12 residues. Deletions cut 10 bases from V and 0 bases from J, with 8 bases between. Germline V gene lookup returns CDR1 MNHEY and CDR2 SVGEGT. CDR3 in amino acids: CAISVSTDTQYF. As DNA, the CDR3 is TGTGCCATTAGCGTAAGCACAGATACGCAGTATTTT.

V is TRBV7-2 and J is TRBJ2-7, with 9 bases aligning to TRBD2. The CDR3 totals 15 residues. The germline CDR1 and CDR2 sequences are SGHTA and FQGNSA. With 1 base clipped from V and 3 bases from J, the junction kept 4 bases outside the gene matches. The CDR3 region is CASSLGSGGIYEQYF. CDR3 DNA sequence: TGTGCCAGCAGCTTAGGCAGCGGGGGGATCTACGAGCAGTACTTC.

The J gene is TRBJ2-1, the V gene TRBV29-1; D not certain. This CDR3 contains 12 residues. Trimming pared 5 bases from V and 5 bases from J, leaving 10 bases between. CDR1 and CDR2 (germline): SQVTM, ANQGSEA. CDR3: CSVPQRNNEQFF. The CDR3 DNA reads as TGCAGCGTTCCCCAGCGAAACAATGAGCAGTTCTTC.

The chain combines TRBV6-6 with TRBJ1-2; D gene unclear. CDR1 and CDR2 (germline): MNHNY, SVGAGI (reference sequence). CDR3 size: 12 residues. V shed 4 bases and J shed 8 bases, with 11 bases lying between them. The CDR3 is CASSSGLQGYTF. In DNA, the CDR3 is TGTGCCAGCAGTTCCGGGCTGCAAGGCTACACCTTC.

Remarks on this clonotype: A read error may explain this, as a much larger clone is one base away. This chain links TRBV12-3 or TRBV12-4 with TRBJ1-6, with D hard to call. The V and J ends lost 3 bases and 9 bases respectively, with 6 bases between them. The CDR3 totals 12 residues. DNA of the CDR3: TGTGCCAGCAGTTTCTTGGCTTCACCCCTCCACTTT. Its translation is CASSFLASPLHF.

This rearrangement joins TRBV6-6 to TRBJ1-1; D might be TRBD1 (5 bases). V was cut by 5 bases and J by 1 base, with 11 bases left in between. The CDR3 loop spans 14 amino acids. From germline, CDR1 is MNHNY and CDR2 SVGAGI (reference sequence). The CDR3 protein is CASSTDSRNTEAFF. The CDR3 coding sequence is TGTGCCAGCAGTACCGACAGTCGGAACACTGAAGCTTTCTTT.

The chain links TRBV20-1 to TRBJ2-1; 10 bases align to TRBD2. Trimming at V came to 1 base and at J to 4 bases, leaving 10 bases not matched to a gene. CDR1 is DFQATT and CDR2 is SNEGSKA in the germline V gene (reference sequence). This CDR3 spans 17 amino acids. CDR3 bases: TGCAGTGCTAGAGTGTCCAGCGGGGGGGCCTTGTACAATGAGCAGTTCTTC. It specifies CSARVSSGGALYNEQFF.

The CDR3, as DNA: TGTGCCACCAGCGGCGGACAGGGTTTTAATGAAAAACTGTTTTTT. This sequence encodes CATSGGQGFNEKLFF. The gene calls are TRBV15 and TRBJ1-4; 8 bases align to TRBD1. This CDR3 is 15 amino acids long. CDR1 and CDR2 (germline): LNHNV, YYDKDF (reference sequence). Trimming took 5 bases from V and 4 from J; bases not matched to a gene: 6.

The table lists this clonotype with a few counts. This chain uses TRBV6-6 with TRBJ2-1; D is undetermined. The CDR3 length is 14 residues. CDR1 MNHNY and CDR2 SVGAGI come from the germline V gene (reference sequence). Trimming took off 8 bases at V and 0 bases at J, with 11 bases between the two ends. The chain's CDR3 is CASGGASSYNEQFF. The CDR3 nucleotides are TGTGCCAGCGGCGGTGCAAGCTCCTACAATGAGCAGTTCTTC.

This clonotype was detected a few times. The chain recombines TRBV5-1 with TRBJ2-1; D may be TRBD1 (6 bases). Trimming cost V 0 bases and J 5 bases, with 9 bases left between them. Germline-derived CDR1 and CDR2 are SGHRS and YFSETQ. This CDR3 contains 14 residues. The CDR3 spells CASSLVQGNNEQFF. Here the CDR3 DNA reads TGCGCCAGCAGCTTGGTACAGGGTAACAATGAGCAGTTCTTC.

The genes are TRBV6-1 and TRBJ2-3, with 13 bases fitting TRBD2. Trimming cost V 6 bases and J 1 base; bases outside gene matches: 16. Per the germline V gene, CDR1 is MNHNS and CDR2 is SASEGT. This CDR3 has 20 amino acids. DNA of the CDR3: TGTGCCAGCAGCCCAACCCCCGGACTAGCGGGGGCCCTCGGCACAGATACGCAGTATTTT. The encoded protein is CASSPTPGLAGALGTDTQYF.

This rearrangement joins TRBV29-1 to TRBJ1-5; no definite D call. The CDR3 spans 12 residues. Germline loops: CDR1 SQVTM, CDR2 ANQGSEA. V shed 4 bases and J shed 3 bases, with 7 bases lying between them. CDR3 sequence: CSVAQPNQPQHF. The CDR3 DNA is TGCAGCGTTGCCCAGCCCAATCAGCCCCAGCATTTT.

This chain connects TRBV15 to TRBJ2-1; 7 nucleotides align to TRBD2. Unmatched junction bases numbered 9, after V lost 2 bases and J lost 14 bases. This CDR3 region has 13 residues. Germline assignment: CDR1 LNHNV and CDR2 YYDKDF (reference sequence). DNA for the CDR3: TGTGCCACCAGCAGATGGAAGACTAGCAACAAGTTCTTC. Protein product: CATSRWKTSNKFF. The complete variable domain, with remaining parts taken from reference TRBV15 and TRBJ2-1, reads DAMVIQNPRYQVTQFGKPVTLSCSQTLNHNVMYWYQQKSSQAPKLLFHYYDKDFNNEADTPDNFQSRRPNTSFCFLDIRSPGLGDTAMYLCATSRWKTSNKFFGPGTRLTVL.